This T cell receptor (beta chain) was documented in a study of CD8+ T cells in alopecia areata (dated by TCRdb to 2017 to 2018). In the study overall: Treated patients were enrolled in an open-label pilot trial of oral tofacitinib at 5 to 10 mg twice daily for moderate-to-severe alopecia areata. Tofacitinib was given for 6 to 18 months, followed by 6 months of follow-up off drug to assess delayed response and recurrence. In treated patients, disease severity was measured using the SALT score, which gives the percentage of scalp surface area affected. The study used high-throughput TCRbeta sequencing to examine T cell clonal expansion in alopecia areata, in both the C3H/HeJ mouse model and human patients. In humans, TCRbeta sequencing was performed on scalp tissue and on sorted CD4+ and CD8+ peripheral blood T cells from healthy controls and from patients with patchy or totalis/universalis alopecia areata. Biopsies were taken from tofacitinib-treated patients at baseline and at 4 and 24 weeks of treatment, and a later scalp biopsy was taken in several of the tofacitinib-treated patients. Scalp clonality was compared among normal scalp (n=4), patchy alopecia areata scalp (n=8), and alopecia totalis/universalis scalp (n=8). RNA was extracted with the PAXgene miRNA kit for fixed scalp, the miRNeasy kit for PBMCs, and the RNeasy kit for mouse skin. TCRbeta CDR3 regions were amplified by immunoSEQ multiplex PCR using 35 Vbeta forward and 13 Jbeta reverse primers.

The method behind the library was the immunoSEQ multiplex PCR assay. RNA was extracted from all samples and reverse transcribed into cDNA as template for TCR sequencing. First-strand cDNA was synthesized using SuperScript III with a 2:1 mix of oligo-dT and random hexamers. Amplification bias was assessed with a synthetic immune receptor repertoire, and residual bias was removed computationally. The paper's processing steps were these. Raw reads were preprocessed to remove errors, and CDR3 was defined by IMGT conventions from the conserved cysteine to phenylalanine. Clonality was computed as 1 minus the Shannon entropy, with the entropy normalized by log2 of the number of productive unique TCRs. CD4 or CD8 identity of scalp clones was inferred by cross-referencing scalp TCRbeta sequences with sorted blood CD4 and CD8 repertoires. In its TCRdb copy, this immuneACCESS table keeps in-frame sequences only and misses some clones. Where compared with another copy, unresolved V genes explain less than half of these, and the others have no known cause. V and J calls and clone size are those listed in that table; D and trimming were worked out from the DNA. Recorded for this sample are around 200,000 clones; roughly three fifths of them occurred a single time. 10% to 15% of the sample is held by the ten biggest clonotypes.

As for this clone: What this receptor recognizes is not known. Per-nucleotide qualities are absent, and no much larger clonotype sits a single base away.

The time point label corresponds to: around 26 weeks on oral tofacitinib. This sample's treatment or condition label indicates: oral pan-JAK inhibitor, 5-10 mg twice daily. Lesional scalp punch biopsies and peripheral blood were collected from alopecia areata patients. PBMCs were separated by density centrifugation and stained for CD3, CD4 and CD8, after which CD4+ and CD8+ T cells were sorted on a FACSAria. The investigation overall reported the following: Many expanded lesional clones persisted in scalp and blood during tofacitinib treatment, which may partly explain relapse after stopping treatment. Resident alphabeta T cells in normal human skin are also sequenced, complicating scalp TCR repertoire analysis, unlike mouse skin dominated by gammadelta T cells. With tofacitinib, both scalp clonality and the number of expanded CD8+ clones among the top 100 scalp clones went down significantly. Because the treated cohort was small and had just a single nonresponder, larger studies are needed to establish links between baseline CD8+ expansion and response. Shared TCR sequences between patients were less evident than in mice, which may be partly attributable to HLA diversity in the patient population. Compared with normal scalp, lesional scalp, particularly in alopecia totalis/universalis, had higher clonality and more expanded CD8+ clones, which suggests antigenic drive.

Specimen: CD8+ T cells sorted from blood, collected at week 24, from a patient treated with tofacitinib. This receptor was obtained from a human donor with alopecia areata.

In nucleotide form, the sequence is TGTGCCAGCAGTGCAGGACACCGGCTCATGACTGAAGCTTTCTTT. Its protein product is CASSAGHRLMTEAFF. The V gene is TRBV6-5 and the J gene is TRBJ1-1; the best D guess is TRBD1, with 5 bases matching. The CDR3 holds 15 amino acids from the cysteine to the phenylalanine. Just CDR3 DNA is preserved here, 45 bases in frame from base 1. The trim is 5 bases for V and 5 bases for J, with a gap of 18 bases between the germline ends. Based on the germline V gene, the CDR1 and CDR2 sequences are MNHEY and SVGAGI.